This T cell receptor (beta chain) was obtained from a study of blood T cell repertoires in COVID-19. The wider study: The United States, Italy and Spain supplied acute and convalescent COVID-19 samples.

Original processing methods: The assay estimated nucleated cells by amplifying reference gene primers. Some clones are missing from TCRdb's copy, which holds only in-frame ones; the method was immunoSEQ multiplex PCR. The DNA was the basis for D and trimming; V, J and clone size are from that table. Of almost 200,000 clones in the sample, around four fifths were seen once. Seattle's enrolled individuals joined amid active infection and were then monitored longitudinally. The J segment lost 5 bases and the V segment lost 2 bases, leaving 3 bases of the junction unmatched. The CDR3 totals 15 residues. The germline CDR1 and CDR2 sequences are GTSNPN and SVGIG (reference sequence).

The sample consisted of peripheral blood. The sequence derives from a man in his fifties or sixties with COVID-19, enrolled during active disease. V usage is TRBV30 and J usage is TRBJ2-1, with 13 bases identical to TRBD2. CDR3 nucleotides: TGTGCCTGGAGTACGGGACTAGCGGGACACAATGAGCAGTTCTTC. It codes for CAWSTGLAGHNEQFF. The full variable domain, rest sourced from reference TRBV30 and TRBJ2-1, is SQTIHQWPATLVQPVGSPLSLECTVEGTSNPNLYWYRQAAGRGLQLLFYSVGIGQISSEVPQNLSASRPQDRQFILSSKKLLLSDSGFYLCAWSTGLAGHNEQFFGPGTRLTVL.